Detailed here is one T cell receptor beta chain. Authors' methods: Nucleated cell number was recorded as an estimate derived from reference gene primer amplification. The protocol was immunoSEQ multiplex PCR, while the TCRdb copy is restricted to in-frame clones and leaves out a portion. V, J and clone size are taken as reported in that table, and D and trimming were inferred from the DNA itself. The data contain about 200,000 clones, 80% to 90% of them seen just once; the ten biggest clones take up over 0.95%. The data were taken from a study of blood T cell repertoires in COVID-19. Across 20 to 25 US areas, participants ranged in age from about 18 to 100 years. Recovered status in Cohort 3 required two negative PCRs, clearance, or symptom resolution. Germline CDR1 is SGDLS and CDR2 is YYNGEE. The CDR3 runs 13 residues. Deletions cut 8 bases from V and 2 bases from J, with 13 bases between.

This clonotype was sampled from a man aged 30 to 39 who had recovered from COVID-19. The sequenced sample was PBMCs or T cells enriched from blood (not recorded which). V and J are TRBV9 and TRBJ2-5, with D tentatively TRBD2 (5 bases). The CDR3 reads CASRAEQQETQYF. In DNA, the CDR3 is TGTGCCAGTAGAGCGGAACAACAAGAGACCCAGTACTTC.